The entry below describes one T cell receptor (beta chain). The antigen remains undetermined. The junction had 6 bases not matched to a gene; V was cut back by 6 bases and J by 0 bases. CDR3 length: 15 amino acids. Germline CDR1 reads SGHNT; CDR2 reads YENEEA. This sample is drawn from a study of T cell clones after liver transplantation. Looking at the study overall: Without induction therapy, subjects received standard immunosuppression until 12-24 months post-transplant.

Study conclusions and caveats: Donor-reactive sequences fell more than third party-reactive ones, suggesting partial deletion.

Repertoires were generated with immunoSEQ multiplex PCR, while TCRdb's copy carries only in-frame clones and drops some. The sample includes around 110,000 clones, over 75% of them seen just once. This receptor was identified in a human patient who received a liver transplant. Some of the T cells may derive from the graft donor. Here the sequenced sample was CD4+ T cells from blood, taken 12 months after liver transplant. The chain has TRBV11-3 and TRBJ2-5, with 8 bases aligning to TRBD1. The CDR3 spells CASRGTGAYQETQYF. The DNA for the CDR3 is TGTGCCAGCAGGGGGACAGGCGCGTACCAAGAGACCCAGTACTTC. Full variable domain (rest looked up from reference TRBV11-3 and TRBJ2-5): EAGVVQSPRYKIIEKKQPVAFWCNPISGHNTLYWYLQNLGQGPELLIRYENEEAVDDSQLPKDRFSAERLKGVDSTLKIQPAELGDSAVYLCASRGTGAYQETQYFGPGTRLLVL.